Following are 30 T cell receptor beta chains from one sample sequenced in a study of metastatic and nonmetastatic thyroid tumors. TCRdb ran MiXCR on the PCR reads. The top ten hold more than 8% of the sample, which has some 12,000 clones, roughly a quarter seen once. Every patient underwent thyroid surgery untreated. The specimen was tumor tissue. The receptors shown here come from a female donor with papillary thyroid cancer or a benign thyroid nodule (not recorded which). Some clones in this sample may be carry-over from other donors' samples.

This clone was observed a few times. The chain employs TRBV27 and TRBJ2-3; tentatively, D is TRBD2 (5 bases). The CDR3 length is 15 residues. Germline V gives CDR1 MNHEY, CDR2 SMNVEV (reference sequence). V gave up 7 bases and J gave up 4 bases, with 18 bases separating them. Here the CDR3 DNA reads TGTGCCAGCACCTCCTGGGCGGGCTTGTCAGATACGCAGTATTTT. This encodes CASTSWAGLSDTQYF.

By proportion, this clone is medium-sized. The V and J genes are TRBV27 and TRBJ2-7; 8 positions match TRBD1. The CDR3 spans 14 residues. V was clipped by 3 bases and J by 3 bases; unmatched bases: 4. Germline V gives CDR1 MNHEY, CDR2 SMNVEV (reference sequence). The CDR3 bases are TGTGCCAGCAGTTTCGGACAGGGAGACTACGAGCAGTACTTC. Protein product: CASSFGQGDYEQYF.

Relative to its sample, this clone is medium-sized. Other DNA sequences from this sample encode an identical CDR3 as well. The chain has TRBV12-3 or TRBV12-4 and TRBJ1-1; no firm D call. Trimming stripped 6 bases from V and 0 bases from J, with 8 bases between. The CDR3 is 13 amino acids. The CDR3 sequence: CASSRTVNTEAFF. The CDR3 bases are TGTGCCAGCAGCCGGACGGTGAACACTGAAGCTTTCTTT.

This clone was picked up a small number of times. The chain has TRBV6-1 and TRBJ1-5; unclear D gene. V lost 7 bases, J lost 1 base, and 8 bases lay in between. The CDR3 has 13 amino acids. Germline CDR1 is MNHNS and CDR2 is SASEGT. As DNA, the CDR3 is TGTGCCAGCAAGGTAGGGAGCAATCAGCCCCAGCATTTT. Translation gives CASKVGSNQPQHF.

The CDR3 bases are TGTGCCAGCAGTTACGGGCTAGGAGGAGACTACGAGCAGTACTTC. Translation gives CASSYGLGGDYEQYF. The V gene is TRBV6-5, the J gene TRBJ2-7; D possibly corresponds to TRBD2 (5 bases). Germline V CDR1 and CDR2: MNHEY, SVGAGI. This CDR3 is 15 amino acids long. V shed 2 bases and J shed 3 bases, with 14 bases lying between them.

This clone showed up many times. J is TRBJ2-1 and V is TRBV7-2; D is uncertain. Trimming shortened V by 1 base and J by 1 base, and 11 bases separated the two germline ends. The CDR3 is 16 amino acids. CDR1 is SGHTA and CDR2 is FQGNSA in the germline V gene. The CDR3, as DNA: TGTGCCAGCAGCTTAGGGGGATACAGTTCCTACAATGAGCAGTTCTTC. Amino acid sequence: CASSLGGYSSYNEQFF.

The V call is TRBV7-2, the J call TRBJ2-7; tentatively, D is TRBD2 (6 bases). Deletions cut 7 bases from V and 4 bases from J, with 14 bases between. Germline CDR1 is SGHTA and CDR2 is FQGNSA. This CDR3 comprises 13 residues. The CDR3 region has the DNA TGTGCCAGCAACCTAGGTGGGGGGTACGAGCAGTACTTC. Amino acids: CASNLGGGYEQYF.

This clone has just a few counts. V and J are TRBV6-5 and TRBJ2-7, with 13 bases lining up with TRBD2. The CDR3 consists of 15 residues. Trimming at V came to 4 bases and at J to 3 bases, leaving 3 bases not matched to a gene. Looked up from germline, CDR1 is MNHEY and CDR2 is SVGAGI. The CDR3, as DNA: TGTGCCAGCAGTTTCCGACTAGCGGGAGGCTACGAGCAGTACTTC. This gives the protein CASSFRLAGGYEQYF.

The chain combines TRBV6-5 with TRBJ1-2; unclear D gene. Trimming cost V 0 bases and J 5 bases, with 10 bases left between them. The CDR3 runs to 14 residues. Germline V gene sequence: CDR1 MNHEY, CDR2 SVGAGI. CDR3 sequence (DNA): TGTGCCAGCAGTTACTCAATAGGAGGTTATGGCTACACCTTC. Its translation: CASSYSIGGYGYTF.

This clone was picked up a small number of times. One end of the junction is discordant with germline, which a read error may explain. Additional DNA sequences in this sample encode the identical CDR3. This rearrangement joins TRBV27 to TRBJ2-7; 7 bases align to TRBD1. Germline V gene lookup returns CDR1 MNHEY and CDR2 SMNVEV (reference sequence). The length of the CDR3 is 15 residues. The CDR3 DNA is TGTGCCAGCAGTTTCACAGGGGCCCTCATCTACGAACAGTACTTC. It translates to CASSFTGALIYEQYF.

The rearrangement joins TRBV28 to TRBJ1-5; D gene ambiguous. V shed 8 bases and J shed 0 bases, with 11 bases lying between them. CDR1 is MDHEN and CDR2 is SYDVKM in the germline V gene. The CDR3 is made up of 14 amino acids. The CDR3 nucleotides read TGTGCCAGCGTGATAGGGTTTAGCAATCAGCCCCAGCATTTT. This encodes CASVIGFSNQPQHF.

In this sample, this clone turned up a few times. This chain uses TRBV28 with TRBJ1-5; the D gene is possibly TRBD1 (6 bases). Germline V gene data show CDR1 as MDHEN and CDR2 as SYDVKM. The V end was cut by 6 bases, the J end by 7 bases, with 16 bases between. The CDR3 consists of 14 residues. The CDR3 loop reads CASRYRGPGQPQHF. The CDR3 DNA follows: TGTGCCAGCAGGTACCGGGGGCCTGGGCAGCCCCAGCATTTT.

The chain links TRBV12-3 or TRBV12-4 to TRBJ2-5, with D perhaps TRBD2 (5 bases). Trimming removed 7 bases from V and 0 bases from J, with 12 bases in between. The CDR3 covers 14 residues. The CDR3 sequence: CASTATGYQETQYF. The CDR3 region has the DNA TGTGCCAGCACCGCCACGGGGTACCAAGAGACCCAGTACTTC.

V and J are TRBV28 and TRBJ2-7, with 7 positions matching TRBD2. There are 15 residues in the CDR3. Per the germline V gene, CDR1 is MDHEN and CDR2 is SYDVKM. V lost 6 bases, J lost 6 bases, and 14 bases stayed unmatched. The CDR3: CASSLSSVQRGEQYF. The CDR3 DNA reads TGTGCCAGCAGCCTTTCTAGCGTACAGCGGGGCGAGCAGTACTTC.

Relative to its sample, this clone is medium-sized. At one of its ends the junction is not consistent with the germline gene, which may arise from a read error. V usage is TRBV5-1 and J usage is TRBJ2-7; tentatively, D is TRBD1 or TRBD2 (5 bases each). The CDR3 is 15 amino acids. Germline V CDR1 and CDR2: SGHRS, YFSETQ. The CDR3 DNA follows: TGCGCCAGCACCTTGTCGGGACGAGGTGTCAGCGAGCAGTACTTC. Translated: CASTLSGRGVSEQYF.

This clone was seen only a few times. The gene calls are TRBV12-3 or TRBV12-4 and TRBJ2-2, with TRBD1 as a possible D gene (6 bases). The length of the CDR3 is 15 residues. The V end lost 4 bases, the J end lost 2 bases, and 11 bases lay between the germline ends. CDR3: CASSYNRANTGELFF. As DNA, the CDR3 is TGTGCCAGCAGTTATAACAGGGCAAACACCGGGGAGCTGTTTTTT.

This clone appeared a few times. The chain carries TRBV6-5 and TRBJ2-1; 7 nucleotides line up with TRBD1. Germline assignment: CDR1 MNHEY and CDR2 SVGAGI. With V trimmed by 4 bases and J by 3 bases, 9 bases remained unmatched. The CDR3 is made up of 16 amino acids. The CDR3 bases are TGTGCCAGCAGTTTAGAACCGACAGGGATCTACAATGAGCAGTTCTTC. Amino acid sequence: CASSLEPTGIYNEQFF.

Worth noting for this clone: The junction and the germline gene differ at one end; a read error may be behind it. V usage is TRBV27 and J usage is TRBJ2-4; D is possibly TRBD2 (6 bases). This CDR3 has 14 residues. Germline loops: CDR1 MNHEY, CDR2 SMNVEV (reference sequence). CDR3 loop: CAGSLRGGLNIRYF. The DNA of the CDR3 is TGTGCCGGCAGTCTCCGTGGGGGGTTAAACATTCGGTACTTC.

The gene calls are TRBV6-1 and TRBJ1-5; D unresolved. The V gene's germline CDR1 is MNHNS and CDR2 SASEGT. Trimming took 8 bases from V and 3 from J, leaving 14 bases between them. The CDR3 has 14 residues. The CDR3 DNA reads TGTGCCAGCCAAAGTAATGGGTTCAATCAGCCCCAGCATTTT. This codes for CASQSNGFNQPQHF.

This clone has more than one count but fewer than ten. This rearrangement joins TRBV6-1 to TRBJ2-7, with D possibly called TRBD1 or TRBD2 (5 bases each). CDR3 length: 13 residues. The V end was cut by 7 bases, the J end by 4 bases, with 14 bases between. In germline, CDR1 is MNHNS, CDR2 SASEGT. CDR3: CASNRDVLYEQYF. The DNA of the CDR3 is TGTGCCAGCAACCGGGACGTACTATACGAGCAGTACTTC.

V is TRBV6-1 and J is TRBJ1-2; D uncertain. Germline CDR1 and CDR2: MNHNS and SASEGT. The CDR3 loop spans 15 amino acids. The V and J ends lost 3 bases and 8 bases respectively, with 19 bases between them. CDR3 bases: TGTGCCAGCAGTGATAGAGTCCGGGCGTTGGGGGGCTACACCTTC. Its protein is CASSDRVRALGGYTF.

This chain joins TRBV5-1 and TRBJ2-7, with a tentative D call TRBD2 (6 bases). Looked up from germline, CDR1 is SGHRS and CDR2 is YFSETQ. V gave up 5 bases and J gave up 4 bases, with 16 bases separating them. There are 14 residues in the CDR3. CDR3 sequence (DNA): TGCGCCAGCAGTCCGGGGGACGTGTTTTACGAGCAGTACTTC. Its protein is CASSPGDVFYEQYF.

The J gene is TRBJ2-7, the V gene TRBV28, with D perhaps matching TRBD2 (5 bases). With 3 bases removed from V and 6 bases from J, the gap between germline ends came to 12 bases. The germline V gene has CDR1 MDHEN and CDR2 SYDVKM. CDR3 length equals 13 residues. The CDR3 loop reads CASSFRGPREQYF. DNA for the CDR3: TGTGCCAGCAGTTTTCGCGGGCCCCGCGAGCAGTACTTC.

By share, this clone counts as medium-sized. V is TRBV27 and J is TRBJ2-3; TRBD2 is a possible D gene (6 bases). V dropped 1 base and J dropped 5 bases, with 13 bases sitting between them. There are 15 residues in the CDR3. CDR1 and CDR2 from the germline V gene are MNHEY and SMNVEV (reference sequence). As DNA, the CDR3 is TGTGCCAGCAGTTTATGGCCCGCGGGGAAAGATACGCAGTATTTT. This sequence encodes CASSLWPAGKDTQYF.

The chain joins TRBV7-2 to TRBJ2-7; D is possibly TRBD2 (5 bases). The CDR3 is 15 amino acids. Germline V CDR1 and CDR2: SGHTA, FQGNSA. Trimming removed 5 bases at V and 0 bases at J, with 14 bases between. The CDR3 bases are TGTGCCAGCAGCCCCAGCGGCCTGAGCTCCTACGAGCAGTACTTC. Translating gives CASSPSGLSSYEQYF.

This clone was recorded a few times. The chain combines TRBV5-1 with TRBJ2-7; 9 bases match TRBD2. Germline CDR1 is SGHRS and CDR2 is YFSETQ. J gave up 3 bases and V 0 bases, and 7 bases lay outside the gene matches. The length of the CDR3 is 16 residues. CDR3 loop: CASSLAGGGRVYEQYF. CDR3 coding DNA: TGCGCCAGCAGCTTGGCCGGGGGCGGGAGGGTCTACGAGCAGTACTTC.

This chain uses TRBV20-1 with TRBJ2-3, with D possibly being TRBD2 (6 bases). The CDR3 contains 15 residues. The V end was cut by 0 bases, the J end by 2 bases, with 12 bases between. CDR1 DFQATT and CDR2 SNEGSKA come from the germline V gene (reference sequence). CDR3 sequence: CSARESAGDTDTQYF. CDR3 DNA: TGCAGTGCTAGAGAATCAGCGGGTGACACAGATACGCAGTATTTT.

The chain joins TRBV15 to TRBJ2-1; 8 nucleotides agree with TRBD2. CDR1 is LNHNV and CDR2 is YYDKDF in the germline V gene (reference sequence). The V and J ends lost 0 bases and 1 base, in that order; junction bases with no gene match: 5. This CDR3 has 17 amino acids. This CDR3 is CATSRDALAGSYNEQFF. The CDR3 DNA reads as TGTGCCACCAGCAGAGATGCGCTAGCGGGTTCCTACAATGAGCAGTTCTTC.

The CDR3 DNA follows: TGTGCCAGCAGCCTCGGGACGGCTGGAAACACCATATATTTT. Its translation is CASSLGTAGNTIYF. J is TRBJ1-3 and V is TRBV7-8, with D possibly TRBD1 on 5 matching bases. The V end was cut by 5 bases, the J end by 2 bases, with 10 bases between. Germline V CDR1 and CDR2: SGHVS, FQNEAQ. This CDR3 comprises 14 residues. The full variable domain, its missing parts supplied by reference TRBV7-8 and TRBJ1-3, is GAGVSQSPRYKVAKRGQDVALRCDPISGHVSLFWYQQALGQGPEFLTYFQNEAQLDKSGLPSDRFFAERPEGSVSTLKIQRTQQEDSAVYLCASSLGTAGNTIYFGEGSWLTVV.

The genes are TRBV12-3 or TRBV12-4 and TRBJ2-2; the D gene is possibly TRBD1 (5 bases). The CDR3 covers 13 residues. V was shortened by 6 bases and J by 5 bases, with 10 bases between the two germline ends. CDR3 DNA sequence: TGTGCCAGCAGACTGACAGAGACCGGGGAGCTGTTTTTT. This gives the protein CASRLTETGELFF.